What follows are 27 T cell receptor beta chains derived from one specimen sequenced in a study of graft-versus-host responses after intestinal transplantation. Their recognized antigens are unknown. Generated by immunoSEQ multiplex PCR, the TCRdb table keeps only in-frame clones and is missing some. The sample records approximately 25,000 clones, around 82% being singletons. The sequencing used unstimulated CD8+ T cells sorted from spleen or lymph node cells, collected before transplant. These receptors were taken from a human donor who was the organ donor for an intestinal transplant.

CDR3 residues: CASRPTGGYEQYF. The DNA of the CDR3 is TGCGCCAGCAGGCCGACAGGGGGCTACGAGCAGTACTTC. The chain links TRBV5-1 to TRBJ2-7, with 9 positions matching TRBD1. Germline CDR1 and CDR2: SGHRS and YFSETQ. Unmatched junction bases numbered 3, after V lost 5 bases and J lost 3 bases. CDR3 length: 13 amino acids.

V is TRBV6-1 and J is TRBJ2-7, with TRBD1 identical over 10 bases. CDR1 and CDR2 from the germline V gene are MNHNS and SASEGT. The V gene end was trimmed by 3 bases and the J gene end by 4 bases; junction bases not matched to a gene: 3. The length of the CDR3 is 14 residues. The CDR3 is CASSDGQGVYEQYF. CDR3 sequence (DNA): TGTGCCAGCAGTGACGGACAGGGGGTATACGAGCAGTACTTC.

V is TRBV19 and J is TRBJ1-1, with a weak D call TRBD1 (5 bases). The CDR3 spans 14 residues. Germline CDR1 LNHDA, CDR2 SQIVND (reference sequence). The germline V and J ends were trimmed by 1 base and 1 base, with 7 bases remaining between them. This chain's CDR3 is CASSIGDRNTEAFF. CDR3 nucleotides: TGTGCCAGTAGTATAGGAGACAGGAACACTGAAGCTTTCTTT.

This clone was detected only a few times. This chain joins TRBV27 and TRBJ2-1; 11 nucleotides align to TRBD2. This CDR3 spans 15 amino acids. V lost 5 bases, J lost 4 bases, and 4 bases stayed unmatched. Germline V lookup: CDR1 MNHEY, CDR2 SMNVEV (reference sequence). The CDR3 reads CASSIAGGPYNEQFF. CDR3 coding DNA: TGTGCCAGCAGTATAGCGGGAGGGCCTTACAATGAGCAGTTCTTC.

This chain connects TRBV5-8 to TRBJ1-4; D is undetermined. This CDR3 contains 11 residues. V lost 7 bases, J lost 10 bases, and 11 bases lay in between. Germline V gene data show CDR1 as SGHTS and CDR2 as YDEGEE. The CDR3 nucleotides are TGTGCCAGCCTCTATACCGGAAAACTGTTTTTT. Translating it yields CASLYTGKLFF.

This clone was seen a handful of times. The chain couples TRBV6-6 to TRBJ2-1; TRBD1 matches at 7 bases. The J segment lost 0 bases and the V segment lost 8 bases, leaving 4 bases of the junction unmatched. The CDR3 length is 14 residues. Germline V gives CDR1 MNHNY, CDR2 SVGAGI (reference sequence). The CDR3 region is CASRGTDSYNEQFF. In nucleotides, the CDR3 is TGTGCCAGCCGTGGGACAGACTCCTACAATGAGCAGTTCTTC.

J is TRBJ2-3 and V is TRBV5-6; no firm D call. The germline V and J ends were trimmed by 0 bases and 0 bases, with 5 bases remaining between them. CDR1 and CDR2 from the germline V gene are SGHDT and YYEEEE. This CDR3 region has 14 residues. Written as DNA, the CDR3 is TGTGCCAGCAGCTTGGACGCTAGCACAGATACGCAGTATTTT. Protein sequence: CASSLDASTDTQYF.

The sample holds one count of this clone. CDR3 sequence: CASSRTGKRDTEAFF. The CDR3 DNA sequence: TGTGCCAGCAGCAGGACAGGGAAGAGAGACACTGAAGCTTTCTTT. The gene calls are TRBV5-6 and TRBJ1-1; 8 nucleotides match TRBD1. The CDR3 spans 15 residues. Per the germline V gene, CDR1 is SGHDT and CDR2 is YYEEEE. The trim removed 4 bases at V and 3 bases at J, leaving 8 bases unmatched.

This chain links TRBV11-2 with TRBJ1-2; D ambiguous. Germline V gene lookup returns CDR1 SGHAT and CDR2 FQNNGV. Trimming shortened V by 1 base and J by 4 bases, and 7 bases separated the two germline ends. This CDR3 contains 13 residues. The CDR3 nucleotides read TGTGCCAGCAGCTTAGGCAGCTTCTATGGCTACACCTTC. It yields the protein CASSLGSFYGYTF.

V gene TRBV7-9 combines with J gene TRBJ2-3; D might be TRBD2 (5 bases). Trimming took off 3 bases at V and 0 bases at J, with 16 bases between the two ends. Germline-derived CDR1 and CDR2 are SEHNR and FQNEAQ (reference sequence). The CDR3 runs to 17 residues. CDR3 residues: CASSFEWEWSSTDTQYF. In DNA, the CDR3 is TGTGCCAGCAGCTTCGAATGGGAGTGGTCTAGCACAGATACGCAGTATTTT.

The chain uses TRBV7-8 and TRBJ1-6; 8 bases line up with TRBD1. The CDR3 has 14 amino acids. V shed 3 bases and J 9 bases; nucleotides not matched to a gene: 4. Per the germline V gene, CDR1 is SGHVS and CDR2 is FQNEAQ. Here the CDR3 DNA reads TGTGCCAGCAGCTTCCCCAGGGGGCCTTCACCCCTCCACTTT. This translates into CASSFPRGPSPLHF.

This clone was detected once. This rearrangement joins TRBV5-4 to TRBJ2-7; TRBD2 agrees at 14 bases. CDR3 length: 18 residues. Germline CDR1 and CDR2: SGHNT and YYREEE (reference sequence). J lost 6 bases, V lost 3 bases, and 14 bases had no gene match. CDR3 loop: CASSSRARLAGGALEQYF. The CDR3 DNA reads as TGTGCCAGCAGCTCCCGGGCTAGACTAGCGGGGGGGGCTCTCGAGCAGTACTTC.

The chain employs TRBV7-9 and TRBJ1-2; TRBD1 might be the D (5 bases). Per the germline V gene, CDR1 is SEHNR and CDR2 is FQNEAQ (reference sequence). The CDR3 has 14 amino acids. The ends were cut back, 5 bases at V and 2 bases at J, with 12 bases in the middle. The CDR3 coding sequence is TGTGCCAGCAGCGGGGGACTGCCAAACTATGGCTACACCTTC. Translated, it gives CASSGGLPNYGYTF. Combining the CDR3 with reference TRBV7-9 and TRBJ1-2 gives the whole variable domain DTGVSQNPRHKITKRGQNVTFRCDPISEHNRLYWYRQTLGQGPEFLTYFQNEAQLEKSRLLSDRFSAERPKGSFSTLEIQRTEQGDSAMYLCASSGGLPNYGYTFGSGTRLTVV.

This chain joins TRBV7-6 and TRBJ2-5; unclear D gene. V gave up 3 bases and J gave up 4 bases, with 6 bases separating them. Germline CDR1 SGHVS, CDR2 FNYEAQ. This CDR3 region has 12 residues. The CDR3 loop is CASSFRRETQYF. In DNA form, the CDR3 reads TGTGCCAGCAGCTTTAGGAGAGAGACCCAGTACTTC.

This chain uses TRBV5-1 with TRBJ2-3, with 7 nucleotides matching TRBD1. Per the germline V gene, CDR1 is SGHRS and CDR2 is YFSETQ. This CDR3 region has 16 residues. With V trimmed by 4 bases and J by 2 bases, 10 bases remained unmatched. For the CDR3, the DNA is TGCGCCAGCAGCCTCACCGGGGACAGACCCACAGATACGCAGTATTTT. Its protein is CASSLTGDRPTDTQYF.

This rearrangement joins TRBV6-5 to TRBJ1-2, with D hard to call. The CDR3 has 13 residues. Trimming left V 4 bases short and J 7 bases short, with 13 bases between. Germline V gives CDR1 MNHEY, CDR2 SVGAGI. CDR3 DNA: TGTGCCAGCAGTTTAGATCGGGCTTCTGGCTACACCTTC. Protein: CASSLDRASGYTF.

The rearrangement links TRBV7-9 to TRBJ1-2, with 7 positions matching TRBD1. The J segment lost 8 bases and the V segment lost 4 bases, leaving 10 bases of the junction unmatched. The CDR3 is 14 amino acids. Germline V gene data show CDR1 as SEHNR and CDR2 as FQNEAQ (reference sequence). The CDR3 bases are TGTGCCAGCAGCTCAGGGTCCCTAGGGGGCGGCTACACCTTC. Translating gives CASSSGSLGGGYTF.

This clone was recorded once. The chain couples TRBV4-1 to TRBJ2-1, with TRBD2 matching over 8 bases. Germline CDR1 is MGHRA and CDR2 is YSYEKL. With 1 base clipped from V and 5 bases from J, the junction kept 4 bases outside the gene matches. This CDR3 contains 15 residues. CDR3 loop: CASSQASGYDNEQFF. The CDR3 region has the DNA TGCGCCAGCAGCCAAGCTAGCGGGTACGACAATGAGCAGTTCTTC.

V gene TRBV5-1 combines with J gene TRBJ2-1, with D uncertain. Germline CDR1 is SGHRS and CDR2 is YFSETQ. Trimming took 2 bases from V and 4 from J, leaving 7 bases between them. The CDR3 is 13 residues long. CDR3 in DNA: TGCGCCAGCAGCTTCGTGGGATACAATGAGCAGTTCTTC. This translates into CASSFVGYNEQFF.

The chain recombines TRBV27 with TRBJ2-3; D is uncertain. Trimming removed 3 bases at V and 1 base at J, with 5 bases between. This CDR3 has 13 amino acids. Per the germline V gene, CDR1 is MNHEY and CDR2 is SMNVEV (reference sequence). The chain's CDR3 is CASSFGRTDTQYF. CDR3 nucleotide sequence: TGTGCCAGCAGTTTTGGCCGCACAGATACGCAGTATTTT.

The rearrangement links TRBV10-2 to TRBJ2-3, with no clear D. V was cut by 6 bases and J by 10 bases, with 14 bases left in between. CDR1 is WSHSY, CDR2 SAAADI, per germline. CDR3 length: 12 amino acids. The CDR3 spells CASSPNALSQYF. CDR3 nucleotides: TGCGCCAGCAGCCCGAATGCTCTATCGCAGTATTTT.

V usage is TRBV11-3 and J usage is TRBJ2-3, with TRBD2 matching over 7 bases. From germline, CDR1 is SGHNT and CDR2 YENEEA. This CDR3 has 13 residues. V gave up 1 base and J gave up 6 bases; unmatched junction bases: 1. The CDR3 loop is CASSLVGGDTQYF. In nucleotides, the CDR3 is TGTGCCAGCAGCTTAGTGGGAGGGGATACGCAGTATTTT.

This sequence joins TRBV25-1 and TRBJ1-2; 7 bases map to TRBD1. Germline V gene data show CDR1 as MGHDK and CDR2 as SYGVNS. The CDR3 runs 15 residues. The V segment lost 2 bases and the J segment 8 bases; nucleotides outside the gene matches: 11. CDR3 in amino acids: CASSEPDRAHDGYTF. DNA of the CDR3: TGTGCCAGCAGTGAACCCGACAGGGCCCATGACGGCTACACCTTC.

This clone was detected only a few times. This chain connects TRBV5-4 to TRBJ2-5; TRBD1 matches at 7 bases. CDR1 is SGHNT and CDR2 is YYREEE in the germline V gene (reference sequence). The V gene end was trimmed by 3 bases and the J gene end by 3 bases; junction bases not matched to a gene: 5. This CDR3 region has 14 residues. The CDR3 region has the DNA TGTGCCAGCAGCTACTTACAGGGGAAAGAGACCCAGTACTTC. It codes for CASSYLQGKETQYF.

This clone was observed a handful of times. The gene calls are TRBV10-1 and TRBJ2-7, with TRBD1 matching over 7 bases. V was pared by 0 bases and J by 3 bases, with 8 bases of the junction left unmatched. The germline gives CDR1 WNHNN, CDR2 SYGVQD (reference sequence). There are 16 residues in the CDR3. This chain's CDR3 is CASSESPRAGGYEQYF. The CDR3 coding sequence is TGCGCCAGCAGTGAGTCCCCCCGCGCAGGGGGCTACGAGCAGTACTTC.

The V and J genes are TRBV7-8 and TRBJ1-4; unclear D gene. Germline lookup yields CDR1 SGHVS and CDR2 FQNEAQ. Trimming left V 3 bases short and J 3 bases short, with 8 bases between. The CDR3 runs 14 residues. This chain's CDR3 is CASSFGPPNEKLFF. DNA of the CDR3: TGTGCCAGCAGCTTCGGACCGCCTAATGAAAAACTGTTTTTT.

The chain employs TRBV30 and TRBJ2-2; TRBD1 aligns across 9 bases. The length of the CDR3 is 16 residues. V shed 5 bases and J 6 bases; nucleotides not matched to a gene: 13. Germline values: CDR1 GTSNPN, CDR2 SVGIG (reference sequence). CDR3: CAWGTGTGKVSGELFF. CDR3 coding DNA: TGTGCCTGGGGGACCGGGACAGGGAAAGTGTCCGGGGAGCTGTTTTTT.